Listed here are 21 T cell receptor beta chains from one sample, sequenced in a study of CXCR4 blockade with PD-1 therapy in pancreatic cancer. Produced via immunoSEQ multiplex PCR; TCRdb's table is partial and in-frame only. The sample holds 1,200 or so clones, around 40% seen once. Specimen: tumor tissue. The receptors were gathered from a human donor with pancreatic ductal adenocarcinoma.

This clone was seen more than once but under ten times. This sequence joins TRBV28 and TRBJ1-2; 11 nucleotides agree with TRBD1. CDR1 MDHEN and CDR2 SYDVKM come from the germline V gene. With 5 bases clipped from V and 5 bases from J, the junction kept 7 bases outside the gene matches. CDR3 size: 15 residues. This CDR3 is CASSLGQGAWYGYTF. In DNA form, the CDR3 reads TGTGCCAGCAGTCTTGGACAGGGGGCTTGGTATGGCTACACCTTC.

This clone was detected only a few times. J is TRBJ1-1 and V is TRBV30; D gene unclear. Per the germline V gene, CDR1 is GTSNPN and CDR2 is SVGIG (reference sequence). The CDR3 length is 14 residues. V was trimmed by 0 bases and J by 1 base, leaving 9 bases between them. The DNA for the CDR3 is TGTGCCTGGAGTGTACGATACCAGAACACTGAAGCTTTCTTT. Translation gives CAWSVRYQNTEAFF. Full variable domain (outside the CDR3, taken from reference TRBV30 and TRBJ1-1): SQTIHQWPATLVQPVGSPLSLECTVEGTSNPNLYWYRQAAGRGLQLLFYSVGIGQISSEVPQNLSASRPQDRQFILSSKKLLLSDSGFYLCAWSVRYQNTEAFFGQGTRLTVV.

This chain links TRBV6-8 with TRBJ1-2; 9 positions match TRBD1. In germline, CDR1 is MNHGY, CDR2 SAAAGT. This CDR3 is built from 15 residues. The V and J ends lost 4 bases and 5 bases, in that order; junction bases with no gene match: 8. The CDR3 nucleotides are TGTGCCAGCAGTTCGGCTACAGGGGGCGGTTATGGCTACACCTTC. It specifies CASSSATGGGYGYTF.

In this sample, this clone turned up a few times. This sequence joins TRBV11-3 and TRBJ2-7, with 10 bases aligning to TRBD2. Germline loops: CDR1 SGHNT, CDR2 YENEEA. Trimming removed 5 bases from V and 8 bases from J; junction bases left unmatched: 12. The length of the CDR3 is 15 residues. The CDR3 protein is CASSPELLAGDKQYF. The CDR3 DNA follows: TGTGCCAGCAGCCCGGAACTCCTAGCGGGGGACAAGCAGTACTTC.

This clone qualifies as medium-sized (0.01 to 0.1%). The chain recombines TRBV4-1 with TRBJ1-3; D remains ambiguous. Germline V CDR1 and CDR2: MGHRA, YSYEKL. V was shortened by 0 bases and J by 1 base, with 10 bases between the two germline ends. This CDR3 is built from 16 residues. In nucleotides, the CDR3 is TGCGCCAGCAGCCAAGATGCGGGGTCTTCTGGAAACACCATATATTTT. It translates to CASSQDAGSSGNTIYF.

This clone has just a few counts. The CDR3: CASSHPGEAFF. CDR3 nucleotides: TGTGCCAGCAGCCACCCGGGGGAAGCTTTCTTT. The chain joins TRBV6-7 to TRBJ1-1; D unresolved. TRBV6-7 is assigned to the ORF class and has an uncertain function. This CDR3 is 11 amino acids long. V was pared by 6 bases and J by 8 bases, with 10 bases between.

The chain combines TRBV30 with TRBJ1-2; D is unresolved. Trimming removed 0 bases from V and 8 bases from J, with 13 bases in between. Germline V gene sequence: CDR1 GTSNPN, CDR2 SVGIG (reference sequence). This CDR3 contains 13 residues. As DNA, the CDR3 is TGTGCCTGGAGTGTAGGCAGGTCCCAAGGCTACACCTTC. Protein product: CAWSVGRSQGYTF. Full variable domain (outside the CDR3, taken from reference TRBV30 and TRBJ1-2): SQTIHQWPATLVQPVGSPLSLECTVEGTSNPNLYWYRQAAGRGLQLLFYSVGIGQISSEVPQNLSASRPQDRQFILSSKKLLLSDSGFYLCAWSVGRSQGYTFGSGTRLTVV.

The DNA of the CDR3 is TGTGCCAGCATCCTCACAGGGGTCACTGAAGCTTTCTTT. It codes for CASILTGVTEAFF. The chain joins TRBV6-8 to TRBJ1-1, with TRBD1 matching 7 bases. CDR3 length equals 13 residues. Germline V CDR1 and CDR2: MNHGY, SAAAGT. V was clipped by 7 bases and J by 4 bases; unmatched bases: 6.

V and J are TRBV14 and TRBJ2-7, with 11 bases matching TRBD2. CDR1 is SGHDN, CDR2 FVKESK, per germline. V gave up 0 bases and J gave up 0 bases; unmatched junction bases: 7. The CDR3 has 18 amino acids. The CDR3 DNA sequence: TGTGCCAGCAGCCAAGATCGGGGGACTAGCGGTCTCTCCTACGAGCAGTACTTC. Amino acid sequence: CASSQDRGTSGLSYEQYF.

For the CDR3, the DNA is TGCGCCAGCAGCTTGGGGATGGGTTACACTGAAGCTTTCTTT. It encodes CASSLGMGYTEAFF. This chain joins TRBV5-1 and TRBJ1-1; D is uncertain. Germline-derived CDR1 and CDR2 are SGHRS and YFSETQ. The germline V and J ends were trimmed by 0 bases and 3 bases, with 9 bases remaining between them. This CDR3 contains 14 residues.

This clone was found a few times. The chain carries TRBV5-1 and TRBJ2-2, with a weak D call TRBD2 (7 bases). V lost 4 bases, J lost 0 bases, and 10 bases lay in between. This CDR3 has 15 residues. Germline V CDR1 and CDR2: SGHRS, YFSETQ. The chain's CDR3 is CASSLGGANTGELFF. In nucleotides, the CDR3 is TGCGCCAGCAGCCTAGGGGGGGCGAACACCGGGGAGCTGTTTTTT.

This chain connects TRBV10-2 to TRBJ1-1, with 7 bases identical to TRBD1. CDR1 and CDR2 from the germline V gene are WSHSY and SAAADI. The CDR3 has 15 residues. V was pared by 3 bases and J by 5 bases, with 9 bases of the junction left unmatched. The CDR3, as DNA: TGCGCCAGCAGTGATCCAGGACAGGCCCGGACTGAAGCTTTCTTT. This translates into CASSDPGQARTEAFF.

The chain carries TRBV19 and TRBJ2-7; TRBD1 matches at 9 bases. V was clipped by 3 bases and J by 4 bases; unmatched bases: 7. Germline V gene sequence: CDR1 LNHDA, CDR2 SQIVND (reference sequence). The CDR3 has 15 amino acids. In DNA, the CDR3 is TGTGCCAGTAGTATGGACGATGGGACAGGGTACGAGCAGTACTTC. It translates to CASSMDDGTGYEQYF.

The chain has TRBV28 and TRBJ1-1, with unresolved D. CDR3 length: 13 amino acids. Per germline, CDR1 MDHEN and CDR2 SYDVKM. V was clipped by 1 base and J by 5 bases, with 8 bases between them. The CDR3 DNA follows: TGTGCCAGCAGTTTATCGGATAGAACTGAAGCTTTCTTT. It specifies CASSLSDRTEAFF. Filled out from reference TRBV28 and TRBJ1-1, the complete variable domain reads DVKVTQSSRYLVKRTGEKVFLECVQDMDHENMFWYRQDPGLGLRLIYFSYDVKMKEKGDIPEGYSVSREKKERFSLILESASTNQTSMYLCASSLSDRTEAFFGQGTRLTVV.

This clone is labeled as large. The CDR3 DNA reads as TGTGCCAGCAGTTACTTGGGTGTCCCTTACAATGAGCAGTTCTTC. Translated, it gives CASSYLGVPYNEQFF. The J gene is TRBJ2-1, the V gene TRBV6-8; D remains ambiguous. The germline V gene encodes CDR1 MNHGY and CDR2 SAAAGT. The CDR3 spans 15 residues. Trimming left V 1 base short and J 4 bases short, with 11 bases between.

The rearrangement uses TRBV27 and TRBJ1-1; maybe TRBD1 (5 bases). Trimming stripped 5 bases from V and 8 bases from J, with 18 bases between. Per the germline V gene, CDR1 is MNHEY and CDR2 is SMNVEV (reference sequence). CDR3 size: 14 residues. DNA of the CDR3: TGTGCCAGCAGTCTCCGGGACGGTGGGTCCGAAGCTTTCTTT. Residues: CASSLRDGGSEAFF.

This clone qualifies as medium-sized. DNA for the CDR3: TGTGCCAGCAGGCAGGGACAGGGGGCATATTATGGCTACACCTTC. This gives the protein CASRQGQGAYYGYTF. The chain couples TRBV6-8 to TRBJ1-2; 12 bases are shared with TRBD1. The CDR3 runs 15 residues. Germline V gives CDR1 MNHGY, CDR2 SAAAGT. V shed 6 bases and J 5 bases; nucleotides not matched to a gene: 7.

The chain joins TRBV1 to TRBJ2-6. TRBV1 is recorded as a pseudogene. The CDR3 runs 17 residues. CDR3 bases: TGCACCAGCAGCCAAGAGGGACGGCCCTCTGGGGCCAACGTCCTGACTTTC. Translating it yields CTSSQEGRPSGANVLTF.

The rearrangement uses TRBV19 and TRBJ1-5, with 7 bases fitting TRBD1. Germline values: CDR1 LNHDA, CDR2 SQIVND (reference sequence). The CDR3 length is 13 residues. Trimming at V came to 7 bases and at J to 4 bases, leaving 4 bases not matched to a gene. Written as DNA, the CDR3 is TGTGCCAGTATCGACAGGGAAAATCAGCCCCAGCATTTT. Its protein product is CASIDRENQPQHF.

This clone was counted once. The CDR3 coding sequence is TGTGCCACCAGCAGAGATTTGAGAGTTACTGAAGCTTTCTTT. It translates to CATSRDLRVTEAFF. The chain is built from TRBV15 and TRBJ1-1; no reliable D call. Germline V gene lookup returns CDR1 LNHNV and CDR2 YYDKDF (reference sequence). The V end lost 0 bases, the J end lost 5 bases, and 10 bases lay between the germline ends. CDR3 length: 14 amino acids.

The rearrangement links TRBV19 to TRBJ2-7; either TRBD1 or TRBD2 may supply D (5 bases each). The CDR3 sequence is 13 residues long. CDR1 is LNHDA and CDR2 is SQIVND in the germline V gene (reference sequence). Between the trimmed V and J ends, which lost 3 bases and 4 bases, there was a span of 10 bases. The DNA for the CDR3 is TGTGCCAGTAGTATCAGGGAGCCTTACGAGCAGTACTTC. This encodes CASSIREPYEQYF.